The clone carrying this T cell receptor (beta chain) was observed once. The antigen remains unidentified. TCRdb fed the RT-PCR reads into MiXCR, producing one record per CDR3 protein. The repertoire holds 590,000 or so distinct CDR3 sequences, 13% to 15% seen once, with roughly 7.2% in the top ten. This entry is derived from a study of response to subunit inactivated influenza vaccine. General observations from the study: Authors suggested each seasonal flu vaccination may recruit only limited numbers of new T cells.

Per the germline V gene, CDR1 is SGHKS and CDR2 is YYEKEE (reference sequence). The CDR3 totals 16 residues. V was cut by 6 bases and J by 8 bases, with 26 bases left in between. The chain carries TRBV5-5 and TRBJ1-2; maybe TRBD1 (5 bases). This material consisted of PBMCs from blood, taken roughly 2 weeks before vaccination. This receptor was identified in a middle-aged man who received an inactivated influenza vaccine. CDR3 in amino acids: CASTRDGSSLTGGYTF. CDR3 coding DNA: TGTGCCAGCACGCGGGACGGCTCATCCTTAACGGGCGGCTACACCTTC.